Following are 18 T cell receptor beta chains from one sample sequenced in a study of blood T cell repertoires in COVID-19. TCRdb keeps only in-frame clones here, not all; method: immunoSEQ multiplex PCR. The sample contains about 98,000 clones, less than 85% of which appear only once. The sequenced sample was peripheral blood. The receptor set was obtained from an older man with active or convalescent COVID-19.

The chain recombines TRBV5-1 with TRBJ1-3; 7 nucleotides align to TRBD1. Germline loops: CDR1 SGHRS, CDR2 YFSETQ. The CDR3 covers 18 residues. Unmatched junction bases numbered 13, after V lost 4 bases and J lost 0 bases. The CDR3 DNA sequence: TGCGCCAGCAGCGCGTTGCCAACCGGGACAGTCTCTGGAAACACCATATATTTT. This sequence encodes CASSALPTGTVSGNTIYF.

This chain links TRBV7-6 with TRBJ2-1; D is uncertain. Germline-derived CDR1 and CDR2 are SGHVS and FNYEAQ. With 5 bases removed from V and 0 bases from J, the gap between germline ends came to 11 bases. The CDR3 spans 15 residues. For the CDR3, the DNA is TGTGCCAGCAGCCCAGGCACTGCCTCCTACAATGAGCAGTTCTTC. The encoded protein is CASSPGTASYNEQFF.

This chain uses TRBV12-1 with TRBJ1-5; TRBD1 is the table's D call and was not checked against the DNA. TRBV12-1 is recorded as a pseudogene. This CDR3 is 18 amino acids long. The CDR3 is CASSFPQGANYSNQPQHF. DNA for the CDR3: TGTGCCAGCAGCTTTCCCCAGGGGGCCAACTATAGCAATCAGCCCCAGCATTTT.

The V and J genes are TRBV27 and TRBJ2-7; TRBD1 matches at 8 bases. Trimming cost V 6 bases and J 2 bases; bases outside gene matches: 3. This CDR3 contains 13 residues. Germline CDR1 and CDR2: MNHEY and SMNVEV (reference sequence). In DNA form, the CDR3 reads TGTGCCAGCAGCACACAGGGGGCCTACGAGCAGTACTTC. Translation gives CASSTQGAYEQYF.

This clone was observed a few times. The chain has TRBV7-2 and TRBJ1-4; D unresolved. V lost 2 bases and J 8 bases, leaving 12 bases between the germline ends. Germline loops: CDR1 SGHTA, CDR2 FQGNSA. The CDR3 contains 14 residues. CDR3 residues: CASSLTGVFEKLFF. CDR3 bases: TGTGCCAGCAGCTTAACCGGAGTTTTCGAAAAACTGTTTTTT.

In DNA, the CDR3 is TGTGCCAGCAGCCTCTCAAGGGGCGCAGGGATCGATGGCTACACCTTC. Amino acids: CASSLSRGAGIDGYTF. V gene TRBV11-3 combines with J gene TRBJ1-2; tentative D call: TRBD1 (5 bases). V was cut by 5 bases and J by 6 bases, with 22 bases left in between. The germline gives CDR1 SGHNT, CDR2 YENEEA. The CDR3 sequence is 16 residues long.

At least ten counts were recorded for this clone. The chain couples TRBV19 to TRBJ1-2, with 9 bases identical to TRBD1. Germline CDR1 LNHDA, CDR2 SQIVND (reference sequence). This CDR3 comprises 14 residues. The ends lost 5 bases at V and 4 bases at J; junction bases unmatched: 5. This CDR3 is CASSSWDRVYGYTF. CDR3 nucleotide sequence: TGTGCCAGTAGTTCCTGGGACAGGGTCTATGGCTACACCTTC. Full variable domain (remainder filled in from reference TRBV19 and TRBJ1-2): DGGITQSPKYLFRKEGQNVTLSCEQNLNHDAMYWYRQDPGQGLRLIYYSQIVNDFQKGDIAEGYSVSREKKESFPLTVTSAQKNPTAFYLCASSSWDRVYGYTFGSGTRLTVV.

Relative to its sample, this clone is medium-sized. Other DNA sequences in the same sample also yield this CDR3. This chain connects TRBV27 to TRBJ1-5; D is ambiguous. Trimming pared 2 bases from V and 1 base from J, leaving 6 bases between. CDR1 and CDR2 from the germline V gene are MNHEY and SMNVEV (reference sequence). The CDR3 has 14 amino acids. CDR3 nucleotide sequence: TGTGCCAGCAGTTTAGGAGGGAGCAATCAGCCCCAGCATTTT. This encodes CASSLGGSNQPQHF.

The genes are TRBV9 and TRBJ2-3, with no clear D. V lost 1 base and J 0 bases, leaving 9 bases between the germline ends. This CDR3 is built from 15 residues. CDR1 is SGDLS, CDR2 YYNGEE, per germline. DNA for the CDR3: TGTGCCAGCAGCGTAAGTAGTACTAGCACAGATACGCAGTATTTT. It encodes CASSVSSTSTDTQYF. Filled out from reference TRBV9 and TRBJ2-3, the complete variable domain reads DSGVTQTPKHLITATGQRVTLRCSPRSGDLSVYWYQQSLDQGLQFLIQYYNGEERAKGNILERFSAQQFPDLHSELNLSSLELGDSALYFCASSVSSTSTDTQYFGPGTRLTVL.

The gene calls are TRBV27 and TRBJ2-3; weak D call: TRBD1 (5 bases). Trimming cost V 5 bases and J 3 bases, with 9 bases left between them. CDR3 length: 13 amino acids. CDR1 and CDR2 from the germline V gene are MNHEY and SMNVEV (reference sequence). CDR3 in DNA: TGTGCCAGCAGTCTGCGACAGACAGATACGCAGTATTTT. This gives the protein CASSLRQTDTQYF.

This clone was picked up a small number of times. V usage is TRBV6-4 and J usage is TRBJ1-1, with TRBD1 as a possible D gene (5 bases). Trimming cost V 2 bases and J 12 bases, with 16 bases left between them. Per the germline V gene, CDR1 is MRHNA and CDR2 is SNTAGT. This CDR3 is 13 amino acids long. CDR3 in DNA: TGTGCCAGCAGTGACAAAAACAGGTTGCGGACTTTCTTT. Translation: CASSDKNRLRTFF.

The chain employs TRBV6-4 and TRBJ2-1; a possible D gene is TRBD1 (8 bases). The length of the CDR3 is 14 residues. The germline V and J ends were trimmed by 2 bases and 6 bases, with 11 bases remaining between them. Per the germline V gene, CDR1 is MRHNA and CDR2 is SNTAGT. CDR3 coding DNA: TGTGCCAGCAGTGACAACAGGGGGGGCAATGAGCAGTTCTTC. This codes for CASSDNRGGNEQFF.

The chain recombines TRBV7-8 with TRBJ1-1, with D unclear. Germline V gives CDR1 SGHVS, CDR2 FQNEAQ. CDR3 length equals 11 residues. V lost 2 bases and J lost 11, with 9 bases in between. The CDR3 nucleotides read TGTGCCAGCAGCTTATCCCAAATTGCTTTCTTT. Translated, it gives CASSLSQIAFF.

This chain joins TRBV9 and TRBJ1-1; weak D call: TRBD1 (6 bases). The germline V and J ends were trimmed by 0 bases and 0 bases, with 12 bases remaining between them. The germline V gene has CDR1 SGDLS and CDR2 YYNGEE. CDR3 size: 16 residues. CDR3 sequence reads: CASSVGTDIMNTEAFF. CDR3 DNA: TGTGCCAGCAGCGTAGGGACAGACATAATGAACACTGAAGCTTTCTTT.

The rearrangement joins TRBV27 to TRBJ1-4, with D uncertain. The CDR3 sequence is 14 residues long. Germline V gene lookup returns CDR1 MNHEY and CDR2 SMNVEV (reference sequence). In DNA form, the CDR3 reads TGTGCTACAGCACGGGGAAGGGCAAATGAAAAACTGTTTTTT. Its protein product is CATARGRANEKLFF.

The J gene is TRBJ2-1, the V gene TRBV9; 12 positions agree with TRBD2. V shed 4 bases, J shed 7 bases, and the junction held 6 bases outside the gene matches. CDR1 and CDR2 from the germline V gene are SGDLS and YYNGEE. CDR3 length equals 15 residues. This CDR3 reads CASSPRTSGDNEQFF. In DNA, the CDR3 is TGTGCCAGCAGCCCCCGGACTAGCGGGGATAATGAGCAGTTCTTC.

V is TRBV5-4 and J is TRBJ1-5, with D tentatively TRBD1 (5 bases). V was trimmed by 2 bases and J by 3 bases, leaving 12 bases between them. CDR3 length: 15 amino acids. Germline CDR1 is SGHNT and CDR2 is YYREEE (reference sequence). The CDR3 is CASSLGGDVNQPQHF. CDR3 coding DNA: TGTGCCAGCAGCTTAGGAGGGGACGTCAATCAGCCCCAGCATTTT.

The chain joins TRBV24-1 to TRBJ2-3; TRBD1 matches 8 bases. The CDR3 loop spans 14 amino acids. CDR1 and CDR2 from the germline V gene are KGHDR and SFDVKD. After removal of 7 bases from V and 1 base from J, the junction contained 3 bases not matched to a gene. In DNA form, the CDR3 reads TGTGCCACCAGCCCGGGACAGGGCACAGATACGCAGTATTTT. The encoded protein is CATSPGQGTDTQYF.